This entry lists 15 T cell receptor beta chains sequenced from one sample in a study of response to subunit inactivated influenza vaccine. TCRdb reprocessed the RT-PCR reads via MiXCR and lists one record per CDR3 protein. Among 550,000 to 800,000 distinct CDR3 sequences listed, around 14% were seen once. This sample comprised PBMCs from blood, obtained roughly 13 days after vaccination. These receptors originate from a man aged 45-60 years who received an inactivated influenza vaccine.

The chain links TRBV7-9 to TRBJ1-5; D is undetermined. This CDR3 spans 14 amino acids. The ends were cut back, 3 bases at V and 5 bases at J, with 11 bases in the middle. In germline, CDR1 is SEHNR, CDR2 FQNEAQ (reference sequence). CDR3 nucleotides: TGTGCCAGCAGCTTCGACACCTCGTATCAGCCCCAGCATTTT. It codes for CASSFDTSYQPQHF.

The genes are TRBV7-8 and TRBJ2-5; 12 nucleotides agree with TRBD2. The length of the CDR3 is 14 residues. J lost 12 bases, V lost 5 bases, and 10 bases had no gene match. Germline V gene data show CDR1 as SGHVS and CDR2 as FQNEAQ. The CDR3 sequence is CASSPGTSGYHKYF. CDR3 DNA: TGTGCCAGCAGCCCAGGGACTAGCGGGTACCACAAGTACTTC.

The V gene is TRBV20-1, the J gene TRBJ2-1; 8 bases line up with TRBD2. The V gene's germline CDR1 is DFQATT and CDR2 SNEGSKA (reference sequence). Losses at the gene ends were 3 bases for V and 4 bases for J; bases not matched to a gene: 14. The CDR3 is 17 amino acids. The CDR3, as DNA: TGCAGTGCTAGCTCTCTCTCGGCGCGGGGGGAATACAATGAGCAGTTCTTC. This translates into CSASSLSARGEYNEQFF.

This clonotype was picked up many times. The genes are TRBV20-1 and TRBJ2-7; 14 nucleotides agree with TRBD2. This CDR3 is 16 amino acids long. V was clipped by 5 bases and J by 7 bases; unmatched bases: 13. Germline lookup yields CDR1 DFQATT and CDR2 SNEGSKA (reference sequence). DNA of the CDR3: TGCAGTGCTTCCGGGACTAGCGGGAGTTCCGGGTTGGAGCAGTACTTC. Translated: CSASGTSGSSGLEQYF.

CDR3 sequence reads: CSALSDTQYF. In nucleotides, the CDR3 is TGCAGCGCCCTCTCGGATACGCAGTATTTT. The V and J genes are TRBV29-1 and TRBJ2-3; D not certain. This CDR3 is built from 10 residues. Trimming shortened V by 7 bases and J by 6 bases, and 8 bases separated the two germline ends. CDR1 is SQVTM and CDR2 is ANQGSEA in the germline V gene.

This clonotype showed up just a few times. The CDR3 DNA is TGTGCCACCAGCCGGACAGGGGGCCAGGAGACCCAGTACTTC. Its translation is CATSRTGGQETQYF. This chain joins TRBV15 and TRBJ2-5; 11 nucleotides match TRBD1. Germline-derived CDR1 and CDR2 are LNHNV and YYDKDF (reference sequence). V trimming: 5 bases; J trimming: 5 bases; junction bases outside the gene matches: 4. The length of the CDR3 is 14 residues. The full variable domain, completed using reference TRBV15 and TRBJ2-5, is DAMVIQNPRYQVTQFGKPVTLSCSQTLNHNVMYWYQQKSSQAPKLLFHYYDKDFNNEADTPDNFQSRRPNTSFCFLDIRSPGLGDTAMYLCATSRTGGQETQYFGPGTRLLVL.

This chain links TRBV7-8 with TRBJ2-2; 9 bases are a match to TRBD2. Germline loops: CDR1 SGHVS, CDR2 FQNEAQ. This CDR3 contains 18 residues. V gave up 7 bases and J gave up 7 bases; unmatched junction bases: 19. This chain's CDR3 is CASTTSGLSGSLGGELFF. The CDR3 DNA reads TGTGCCAGCACCACATCCGGCCTTAGCGGGAGTTTGGGCGGGGAGCTGTTTTTT.

This rearrangement joins TRBV25-1 to TRBJ2-1; TRBD2 matches 10 bases. The CDR3 totals 15 residues. Germline V CDR1 and CDR2: MGHDK, SYGVNS. After removal of 6 bases from V and 6 bases from J, the junction contained 8 bases not matched to a gene. The CDR3 loop is CASRGLAVASNEQFF. The CDR3 bases are TGTGCCAGCAGAGGACTAGCGGTAGCCTCCAATGAGCAGTTCTTC.

The chain links TRBV11-2 to TRBJ2-7; 9 nucleotides match TRBD2. This CDR3 spans 15 amino acids. The germline V gene encodes CDR1 SGHAT and CDR2 FQNNGV. Germline trimming cut 0 bases from V and 0 bases from J; bases unmatched to any gene: 0. CDR3 sequence: CASSLEREGSYEQYF. In DNA form, the CDR3 reads TGTGCCAGCAGCTTAGAGCGGGAGGGCTCCTACGAGCAGTACTTC.

The chain employs TRBV12-3 or TRBV12-4 and TRBJ1-1; possibly TRBD1 for D (6 bases). This CDR3 region has 16 residues. Trimming cost V 3 bases and J 0 bases, with 14 bases left between them. The CDR3 coding sequence is TGTGCCAGCAGTTTTTTCATTGGACAGTTGAACACTGAAGCTTTCTTT. Translation: CASSFFIGQLNTEAFF.

In its sample, this clonotype was seen a few times. The genes are TRBV12-3 or TRBV12-4 and TRBJ1-5; no clear D. The CDR3 sequence is 17 residues long. V lost 1 base and J lost 0, with 13 bases in between. Here the CDR3 reads CASSLEKNIYSNQPQHF. DNA of the CDR3: TGTGCCAGCAGTTTAGAGAAAAACATCTATAGCAATCAGCCCCAGCATTTT.

In its sample, this clonotype was seen a few times. J is TRBJ2-2 and V is TRBV12-3 or TRBV12-4; the D is unclear. CDR3 length: 13 residues. V was shortened by 7 bases and J by 2 bases, with 8 bases between the two germline ends. DNA for the CDR3: TGTGCCAGCAATACACGAAACACCGGGGAGCTGTTTTTT. It yields the protein CASNTRNTGELFF.

This clonotype was detected only a few times. V is TRBV3-1 and J is TRBJ2-7, with 13 bases aligning to TRBD2. Germline V CDR1 and CDR2: LGHDT, YNNKEL (reference sequence). After removal of 3 bases from V and 0 bases from J, the junction contained 2 bases not matched to a gene. This CDR3 has 16 residues. The CDR3, as DNA: TGTGCCAGCAGCCAGGGGACTAGCGGGGCCTCCTACGAGCAGTACTTC. Its translation: CASSQGTSGASYEQYF.

The chain has TRBV7-2 and TRBJ2-5; possibly TRBD2 for D (6 bases). The CDR3 is made up of 17 amino acids. The V gene's germline CDR1 is SGHTA and CDR2 FQGNSA. V lost 5 bases and J 3 bases, leaving 22 bases between the germline ends. The CDR3 is CASSPRRGFSGEETQYF. The CDR3 DNA sequence: TGTGCCAGCAGCCCGAGGAGGGGATTCTCGGGGGAAGAGACCCAGTACTTC.

In this sample, this clonotype turned up a few times. The rearrangement joins TRBV20-1 to TRBJ2-7; TRBD1 matches 9 bases. The CDR3 runs to 13 residues. Germline CDR1 DFQATT, CDR2 SNEGSKA (reference sequence). Losses at the gene ends were 3 bases for V and 4 bases for J; bases not matched to a gene: 4. This chain's CDR3 is CSASRDRAYEQYF. The CDR3 coding sequence is TGCAGTGCTAGCCGGGACAGGGCATACGAGCAGTACTTC.